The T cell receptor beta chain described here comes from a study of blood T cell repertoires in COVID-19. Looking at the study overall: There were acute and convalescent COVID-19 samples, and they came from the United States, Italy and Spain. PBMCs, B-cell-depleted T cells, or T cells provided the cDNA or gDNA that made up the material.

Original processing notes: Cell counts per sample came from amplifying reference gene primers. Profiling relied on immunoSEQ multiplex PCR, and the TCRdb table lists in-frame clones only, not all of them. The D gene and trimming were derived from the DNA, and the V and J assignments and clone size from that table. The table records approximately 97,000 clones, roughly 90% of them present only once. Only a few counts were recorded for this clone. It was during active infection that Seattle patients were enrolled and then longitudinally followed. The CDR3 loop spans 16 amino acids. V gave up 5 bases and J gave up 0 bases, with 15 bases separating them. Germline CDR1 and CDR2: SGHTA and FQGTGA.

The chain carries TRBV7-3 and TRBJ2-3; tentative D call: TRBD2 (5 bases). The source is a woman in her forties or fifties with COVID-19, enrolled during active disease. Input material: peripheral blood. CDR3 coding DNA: TGTGCCAGCAGCCCGCTTTCGCGGACTAGCACAGATACGCAGTATTTT. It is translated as CASSPLSRTSTDTQYF.